Listed below are T cell receptor beta chains from one sample, sequenced in a study of T-cell memory formation after mild COVID-19. Using its own MiXCR run on the 5' RACE reads, TCRdb lists one record per CDR3 protein. The sample includes 350,000 to 550,000 distinct CDR3 sequences, around 17% of them seen just once. Sequenced sample: PBMCs or a T cell subset sorted from them (not recorded which). These receptors were collected from a man younger than 30 who had mild COVID-19 (a few samples of this study predate the infection). Cell type and time point are not known. CDR3s include the opening cysteine and the closing phenylalanine or tryptophan. The order of the fields is CDR3 length, D gene, J gene, V gene, clone size, CDR3 protein, CDR3 DNA. D genes are given only for firm matches. Some rows mark clone size as missing; the rest say once, few, many or name a class of expanded clone.

length: 14
D: TRBD1
J: TRBJ2-1
V: TRBV2
size: -
CDR3: CASSQDNRGHEQFF
DNA: TGTGCCAGCAGTCAGGATAACAGGGGTCATGAGCAGTTCTTC

length: 13
D: -
J: TRBJ1-1
V: TRBV12-3/TRBV12-4
size: few
CDR3: CASSFTDQTEAFF
DNA: TGTGCCAGCAGTTTTACGGATCAAACTGAAGCTTTCTTT

length: 15
D: -
J: TRBJ1-6
V: TRBV7-2
size: few
CDR3: CASSLAGSDNSPLHF
DNA: TGTGCCAGCAGCCTCGCAGGGTCCGATAATTCACCCCTCCACTTT

length: 15
D: TRBD1
J: TRBJ2-2
V: TRBV9
size: -
CDR3: CASNRDRDVAGELFF
DNA: TGTGCCAGCAACCGAGACAGGGACGTAGCCGGGGAGCTGTTTTTT

length: 15
D: -
J: TRBJ1-2
V: TRBV28
size: -
CDR3: CASRTTQTHLGGYTF
DNA: TGTGCCAGCAGGACTACTCAGACCCACCTGGGAGGCTACACCTTC

length: 15
D: TRBD1
J: TRBJ2-7
V: TRBV5-1
size: -
CDR3: CASSLQDRGQSEQYF
DNA: TGCGCCAGCAGCCTGCAGGACAGGGGGCAAAGCGAGCAGTACTTC

length: 14
D: -
J: TRBJ2-7
V: TRBV12-3/TRBV12-4
size: few
CDR3: CASSLWRGSYEQYF
DNA: TGTGCCAGCAGTCTCTGGCGGGGATCCTACGAGCAGTACTTC

length: 13
D: -
J: TRBJ2-7
V: TRBV20-1
size: few
CDR3: CSASRRDSYEQYF
DNA: TGCAGTGCTAGTAGGAGGGACTCCTACGAGCAGTACTTC

length: 12
D: -
J: TRBJ1-2
V: TRBV29-1
size: -
CDR3: CSDLTANYGYTF
DNA: TGCAGCGACTTGACAGCTAACTATGGCTACACCTTC

length: 13
D: -
J: TRBJ1-4
V: TRBV5-1
size: many
CDR3: CASSLDPNEKLFF
DNA: TGCGCCAGCAGCTTGGATCCTAATGAAAAACTGTTTTTT

length: 13
D: -
J: TRBJ2-1
V: TRBV15
size: few
CDR3: CATSTRFANEQFF
DNA: TGTGCCACCAGCACCAGGTTCGCCAATGAGCAGTTCTTC

length: 13
D: -
J: TRBJ2-3
V: TRBV12-3/TRBV12-4
size: -
CDR3: CASSFSPVDTQYF
DNA: TGTGCCAGCAGTTTCAGCCCGGTAGATACGCAGTATTTT

length: 12
D: -
J: TRBJ2-7
V: TRBV25-1
size: many
CDR3: CASSMDSYEQYF
DNA: TGTGCCAGCAGTATGGATTCCTACGAGCAGTACTTC

length: 14
D: TRBD2
J: TRBJ2-1
V: TRBV10-3
size: -
CDR3: CAIRAGGLTNEQFF
DNA: TGTGCCATCAGAGCGGGGGGACTTACGAATGAGCAGTTCTTC

length: 14
D: -
J: TRBJ2-7
V: TRBV27
size: few
CDR3: CASSPDGSSYEQYF
DNA: TGTGCCAGCAGTCCCGACGGTAGCTCCTACGAGCAGTACTTC

length: 14
D: TRBD1
J: TRBJ1-5
V: TRBV7-2
size: few
CDR3: CASSLIQGNQPQHF
DNA: TGTGCCAGCAGCTTAATACAGGGGAATCAGCCCCAGCATTTT

length: 14
D: -
J: TRBJ1-5
V: TRBV7-9
size: few
CDR3: CASSFSNSNQPQHF
DNA: TGTGCCAGCAGCTTCAGTAATAGCAATCAGCCCCAGCATTTT

length: 14
D: -
J: TRBJ2-5
V: TRBV6-1
size: few
CDR3: CASIAPGPKGAQYF
DNA: TGTGCCAGCATCGCGCCAGGGCCCAAAGGGGCCCAGTACTTC

length: 14
D: TRBD1
J: TRBJ1-1
V: TRBV4-3
size: few
CDR3: CASSQRGGQVAAFF
DNA: TGCGCCAGCAGCCAACGGGGGGGACAGGTCGCAGCTTTCTTT

length: 12
D: -
J: TRBJ2-1
V: TRBV20-1
size: -
CDR3: CSARQEYNEQFF
DNA: TGCAGTGCTAGACAGGAATACAATGAGCAGTTCTTC

length: 16
D: -
J: TRBJ1-5
V: TRBV6-1
size: few
CDR3: CASSSPRTDSNQPQHF
DNA: TGTGCCAGCAGTTCTCCTAGGACGGATAGCAATCAGCCCCAGCATTTT

length: 14
D: TRBD2
J: TRBJ2-5
V: TRBV7-2
size: many
CDR3: CASSSGLALETQYF
DNA: TGTGCCAGCAGCTCGGGACTAGCGTTAGAGACCCAGTACTTC

length: 14
D: TRBD1
J: TRBJ2-5
V: TRBV5-4
size: -
CDR3: CASSARQGGETQYF
DNA: TGTGCCAGCAGCGCCCGACAGGGTGGAGAGACCCAGTACTTC

length: 13
D: TRBD2
J: TRBJ2-5
V: TRBV30
size: -
CDR3: CAWGLAGIETQYF
DNA: TGTGCCTGGGGACTAGCGGGGATTGAGACCCAGTACTTC

length: 14
D: -
J: TRBJ1-1
V: TRBV20-1
size: few
CDR3: CSARDYAVRTEAFF
DNA: TGCAGTGCTAGAGATTACGCAGTTAGGACTGAAGCTTTCTTT

length: 12
D: -
J: TRBJ1-1
V: TRBV23-1
size: -
CDR3: CANFDPTTEAFF
DNA: TGCGCCAACTTCGACCCCACCACTGAAGCTTTCTTT

length: 13
D: -
J: TRBJ1-6
V: TRBV10-3
size: few
CDR3: CAIRQDHNSPLHF
DNA: TGTGCCATCCGACAGGATCATAATTCACCCCTCCACTTT

length: 15
D: -
J: TRBJ2-2
V: TRBV5-4
size: -
CDR3: CASSLVVRGGGELFF
DNA: TGTGCCAGCAGCTTGGTGGTACGGGGCGGCGGGGAGCTGTTTTTT

length: 13
D: -
J: TRBJ1-2
V: TRBV6-5
size: -
CDR3: CASSYSGTHGYTF
DNA: TGTGCCAGCAGTTACTCGGGGACGCATGGCTACACCTTC

length: 15
D: TRBD2
J: TRBJ2-1
V: TRBV9
size: -
CDR3: CASSVGLAGEDEQFF
DNA: TGTGCCAGCAGCGTGGGACTAGCGGGGGAGGATGAGCAGTTCTTC

length: 18
D: TRBD2
J: TRBJ2-3
V: TRBV20-1
size: few
CDR3: CSASPGASGGRHPDTQYF
DNA: TGCAGTGCCAGCCCTGGTGCTAGCGGGGGGCGGCACCCAGATACGCAGTATTTT

length: 14
D: TRBD1
J: TRBJ2-7
V: TRBV25-1
size: few
CDR3: CASLGTGLSYEQYF
DNA: TGTGCCAGCCTTGGGACAGGCCTCTCCTACGAGCAGTACTTC

length: 19
D: -
J: TRBJ2-1
V: TRBV5-5
size: -
CDR3: CASSLVRFGGTFPRGEQFF
DNA: TGTGCCAGCAGCTTGGTTCGATTTGGCGGGACCTTCCCGAGGGGTGAGCAGTTCTTC

length: 15
D: -
J: TRBJ1-1
V: TRBV3-1
size: few
CDR3: CASSSGSAQNTEAFF
DNA: TGTGCCAGCAGCTCCGGGTCCGCTCAGAACACTGAAGCTTTCTTT

length: 17
D: -
J: TRBJ1-1
V: TRBV6-2/TRBV6-3
size: -
CDR3: CASSYSPGNAYAGEAFF
DNA: TGTGCCAGCAGTTACTCCCCAGGGAATGCGTATGCAGGTGAAGCTTTCTTT

length: 13
D: TRBD1
J: TRBJ2-4
V: TRBV5-6
size: few
CDR3: CASSLNRGDIQYF
DNA: TGTGCCAGCAGCTTGAACAGGGGTGACATTCAGTACTTC

length: 16
D: TRBD1
J: TRBJ2-4
V: TRBV12-3/TRBV12-4
size: -
CDR3: CASSFGQGLAKNIQYF
DNA: TGTGCCAGCAGTTTCGGACAGGGGCTAGCCAAAAACATTCAGTACTTC

length: 14
D: -
J: TRBJ2-2
V: TRBV5-1
size: -
CDR3: CASGFRANTGELFF
DNA: TGCGCCAGCGGATTCAGGGCGAACACCGGGGAGCTGTTTTTT

length: 15
D: TRBD2
J: TRBJ2-3
V: TRBV20-1
size: -
CDR3: CSAGQSGGPTDTQYF
DNA: TGCAGTGCTGGACAGAGCGGGGGTCCCACAGATACGCAGTATTTT

length: 13
D: -
J: TRBJ2-3
V: TRBV24-1
size: -
CDR3: CATRKTGTDTQYF
DNA: TGTGCCACCAGGAAGACAGGTACAGATACGCAGTATTTT

length: 15
D: TRBD1
J: TRBJ1-3
V: TRBV5-6
size: few
CDR3: CASSSPGGAGNTIYF
DNA: TGTGCCAGCAGCTCCCCAGGGGGAGCTGGAAACACCATATATTTT

length: 14
D: TRBD2
J: TRBJ2-7
V: TRBV20-1
size: few
CDR3: CSAFSGGGTYEQYF
DNA: TGCAGTGCTTTTAGCGGGGGCGGAACCTACGAGCAGTACTTC

length: 16
D: TRBD2
J: TRBJ2-3
V: TRBV6-5
size: few
CDR3: CASSYSASGGPDTQYF
DNA: TGTGCCAGCAGTTACTCGGCTAGCGGGGGACCAGATACGCAGTATTTT

length: 14
D: TRBD1
J: TRBJ2-3
V: TRBV5-6
size: many
CDR3: CASSYQGDTDTQYF
DNA: TGTGCCAGCAGCTACCAGGGGGACACAGATACGCAGTATTTT